These T cell receptor beta chains were read from a single sample in a study of blood T cell repertoires in COVID-19. Libraries were prepared by immunoSEQ multiplex PCR; TCRdb keeps only in-frame clonotypes and omits some of them. Of 110,000 to 150,000 clones in the sample, 88% were seen once. What was sequenced was peripheral blood. Source of these receptors: a woman between 45 and 65 years old with acute or convalescent COVID-19. CDR3s include the opening cysteine and the closing phenylalanine or tryptophan. The order of the fields is V gene, D gene, J gene, clone size, CDR3 protein, CDR3 DNA. D genes are given only for firm matches. Size is omitted from some rows. Given values are once, few, many or a class for expanded clones.

TRBV6-1	-	TRBJ2-1	-	CASSETHTGRVFF	TGTGCCAGCAGTGAAACCCACACAGGGCGGGTGTTCTTC
TRBV6-5	-	TRBJ1-6	few	CASSLGPSSYNSPLHF	TGTGCCAGCAGTTTGGGGCCGAGCTCCTATAATTCACCCCTCCACTTT
TRBV2	-	TRBJ1-6	-	CASSVQRNSPLHF	TGTGCCAGCAGTGTCCAGCGGAATTCACCCCTCCACTTT
TRBV7-2	-	TRBJ2-5	-	CASSFVRQETQYF	TGTGCCAGCAGCTTTGTGCGGCAAGAGACCCAGTACTTC
TRBV19	TRBD2	TRBJ2-1	-	CATDSRLAGELEQFF	TGTGCCACCGACTCTAGGCTAGCGGGAGAACTTGAGCAGTTCTTC
TRBV7-3	TRBD1	TRBJ2-5	once	CASSLGDRDQETQYF	TGTGCCAGCAGCTTAGGGGACAGGGACCAAGAGACCCAGTACTTC
TRBV19	-	TRBJ1-1	-	CASSIREMNTEAFF	TGTGCCAGTAGTATTAGGGAGATGAACACTGAAGCTTTCTTT
TRBV6-1	TRBD1	TRBJ2-3	-	CASSEGTGGLADTQYF	TGTGCCAGCAGTGAAGGGACAGGGGGCTTGGCAGATACGCAGTATTTT
TRBV5-1	-	TRBJ1-2	-	CASSLVGGESYGYTF	TGCGCCAGCAGCTTGGTCGGTGGGGAGTCCTATGGCTACACCTTC
TRBV5-6	-	TRBJ2-2	-	CASSQLGANTGELFF	TGTGCCAGCAGCCAATTAGGGGCGAACACCGGGGAGCTGTTTTTT
TRBV6-5	TRBD2	TRBJ2-2	-	CASRVAGNTGELFF	TGTGCCAGCAGGGTAGCGGGAAACACCGGGGAGCTGTTTTTT
TRBV15	TRBD2	TRBJ2-2	-	CATSRVAGVTGELFF	TGTGCCACCAGCAGAGTTGCGGGAGTGACCGGGGAGCTGTTTTTT
TRBV7-9	-	TRBJ1-2	-	CASSISGREVSYTF	TGTGCCAGCAGCATCAGTGGCAGGGAGGTTAGCTACACCTTC
TRBV6-4	TRBD1	TRBJ1-5	-	CASRGAGTEVSQPQHF	TGTGCCAGCAGGGGCGCTGGGACAGAAGTCAGTCAGCCCCAGCATTTT
TRBV23-1	-	TRBJ1-2	-	CASSRVKPVYTF	TGCGCCAGCAGCCGAGTCAAGCCGGTCTACACCTTC
TRBV2	-	TRBJ1-1	-	CASRSSVEAFF	TGTGCCAGCAGGAGCTCGGTTGAAGCTTTCTTT
TRBV18	-	TRBJ1-1	-	CASSPSWDIQNTEAFF	TGTGCCAGCTCACCATCCTGGGACATTCAGAACACTGAAGCTTTCTTT
TRBV30	TRBD1	TRBJ1-5	-	CAWSGTGVQPQHF	TGTGCCTGGAGTGGGACAGGGGTTCAGCCCCAGCATTTT
TRBV9	-	TRBJ2-7	-	CASSVSGLSYEQYF	TGTGCCAGCAGCGTAAGCGGACTCTCCTACGAGCAGTACTTC
TRBV13	-	TRBJ1-1	few	CASSLSRGSSNTEAFF	TGTGCCAGCAGCTTAAGCAGGGGTTCGTCGAACACTGAAGCTTTCTTT
TRBV7-9	-	TRBJ2-1	-	CASSATYNEQFF	TGTGCCAGCAGCGCGACCTACAATGAGCAGTTCTTC
TRBV5-6	-	TRBJ1-4	-	CASSLTGRNEKLFF	TGTGCCAGCAGCTTGACAGGGCGTAATGAAAAACTGTTTTTT
TRBV6-5	-	TRBJ1-5	few	CASSYGLDQPQHF	TGTGCCAGCAGTTACGGGCTCGATCAGCCCCAGCATTTT
TRBV2	-	TRBJ2-7	-	CASSEVHLGTYEQYF	TGTGCCAGCAGTGAAGTCCACCTCGGGACCTACGAGCAGTACTTC
TRBV11-2	TRBD1	TRBJ2-7	-	CASSAGAGTGPSPPYEQYF	TGTGCCAGCAGCGCAGGCGCGGGGACAGGTCCCTCTCCCCCCTACGAGCAGTACTTC
TRBV5-3	-	TRBJ2-1	-	CARSHSGNEQFF	TGTGCCAGAAGCCACTCGGGGAATGAGCAGTTCTTC
TRBV19	-	TRBJ2-1	-	CASSWAGWDEQFF	TGTGCCAGTAGTTGGGCAGGGTGGGATGAGCAGTTCTTC
TRBV9	-	TRBJ1-2	-	CASSVGAGDGYGYTF	TGTGCCAGCAGCGTAGGAGCAGGGGATGGCTATGGCTACACCTTC
TRBV7-2	TRBD1	TRBJ1-1	few	CASSRDRVNTEAFF	TGTGCCAGCAGTCGGGACAGGGTGAACACTGAAGCTTTCTTT
TRBV19	-	TRBJ1-1	-	CASRPQGGAAFF	TGTGCCAGTAGGCCTCAAGGGGGTGCGGCTTTCTTT
TRBV6-5	-	TRBJ2-3	-	CASSYYGGVRGSQYF	TGTGCCAGCAGTTACTACGGGGGCGTCAGGGGGTCGCAGTATTTT
TRBV4-2	TRBD2	TRBJ2-2	-	CASSPFAGGGTGELFF	TGTGCCAGCAGCCCCTTCGCGGGGGGTGGTACCGGGGAGCTGTTTTTT
TRBV2	TRBD2	TRBJ2-7	-	CASSEGTSGGTYF	TGTGCCAGCAGTGAAGGGACTAGCGGGGGGACGTACTTC
TRBV27	-	TRBJ2-1	-	CASSSLYAGIGNEQFF	TGTGCCAGCAGTTCCCTCTACGCGGGGATAGGTAATGAGCAGTTCTTC
TRBV7-3	TRBD1	TRBJ1-2	-	CASSFTGGDYGYTF	TGTGCCAGCAGCTTCACAGGGGGCGACTATGGCTACACCTTC
TRBV7-3	TRBD1	TRBJ1-2	-	CASSRQGENYGYTF	TGTGCCAGCAGCCGACAGGGAGAGAACTATGGCTACACCTTC
TRBV5-1	-	TRBJ1-1	few	CASSHTGENYLNTEAFF	TGCGCCAGCAGCCACACCGGAGAGAATTATTTGAACACTGAAGCTTTCTTT
TRBV28	-	TRBJ1-2	-	CASSIGTVSYTF	TGTGCCAGCAGTATAGGGACTGTTAGCTACACCTTC
TRBV6-1	-	TRBJ1-1	-	CASSEVRAGRTEAFF	TGTGCCAGCAGTGAAGTTCGGGCAGGGCGCACTGAAGCTTTCTTT
TRBV6-1	-	TRBJ2-1	-	CASSESVGAHNEQFF	TGTGCCAGCAGTGAAAGCGTGGGGGCCCACAATGAGCAGTTCTTC
TRBV7-3	TRBD1	TRBJ1-1	once	CASSLQGGMNTEAFF	TGTGCCAGCAGCCTACAGGGGGGGATGAACACTGAAGCTTTCTTT
TRBV2	TRBD1	TRBJ2-3	-	CASRRDSNTQYF	TGTGCCAGCAGAAGGGACAGTAATACGCAGTATTTT
TRBV9	TRBD1	TRBJ1-6	once	CASSVESGGYNSPLHF	TGTGCCAGCAGCGTAGAGTCAGGGGGCTATAATTCACCCCTCCACTTT
TRBV19	TRBD1	TRBJ1-1	-	CASSIQGVTEAFF	TGTGCCAGTAGTATCCAGGGGGTCACTGAAGCTTTCTTT
TRBV5-1	TRBD1	TRBJ1-5	-	CASSQSSGTGEQPQHF	TGCGCCAGCAGCCAATCTTCCGGGACAGGGGAACAGCCCCAGCATTTT
TRBV7-6	TRBD2	TRBJ2-1	-	CASSLRLAGVTYNEQFF	TGTGCCAGCAGCTTACGACTAGCGGGGGTCACCTACAATGAGCAGTTCTTC
TRBV4-1	TRBD2	TRBJ2-5	once	CASSRDGTSGYQETQYF	TGCGCCAGCAGCCGAGATGGGACTAGCGGGTACCAAGAGACCCAGTACTTC
TRBV19	-	TRBJ1-2	-	CASSIVTNYGYTF	TGTGCCAGTAGTATTGTCACTAACTATGGCTACACCTTC
TRBV5-6	-	TRBJ2-2	-	CASSLGALNTGELFF	TGTGCCAGCAGCTTGGGAGCCTTGAACACCGGGGAGCTGTTTTTT
TRBV2	TRBD1	TRBJ1-4	-	CASSAQGVEKLFF	TGTGCCAGCAGTGCCCAGGGGGTCGAAAAACTGTTTTTT
TRBV7-9	-	TRBJ1-2	-	CASSTVTGGLPPLYGYTF	TGTGCCAGCAGCACGGTTACCGGGGGACTTCCCCCCCTCTATGGCTACACCTTC
TRBV9	TRBD1	TRBJ2-2	-	CASSVPTGTGNTGELFF	TGTGCCAGCAGCGTACCTACCGGGACAGGGAACACCGGGGAGCTGTTTTTT
TRBV11-2	-	TRBJ1-3	-	CASSLSISGNTIYF	TGTGCCAGCAGCTTATCCATCTCTGGAAACACCATATATTTT
TRBV29-1	TRBD1	TRBJ1-5	-	CSVSTGVDQPQHF	TGCAGCGTTTCTACAGGGGTCGATCAGCCCCAGCATTTT
TRBV20-1	TRBD2	TRBJ2-3	once	CSASDGTIAGLTDTQYF	TGCAGTGCTAGTGACGGCACCATAGCGGGCTTGACAGATACGCAGTATTTT